This passage covers 2 T cell receptor beta chains from one sample sequenced in a study of radiotherapy plus CTLA-4 blockade in lung cancer. The assay was immunoSEQ multiplex PCR, and TCRdb's table has in-frame clones only and misses some. The table lists tens of thousands of clones, 85% of them singletons. Sequences were derived from peripheral blood, sampled from a patient treated with radiotherapy plus ipilimumab. The source is a human donor with non-small cell lung cancer whose response to radiotherapy plus ipilimumab could not be evaluated.

About this clone itself: Other DNA variants within this sample encode the same CDR3. Here the CDR3 DNA reads TGTGCCAGCAGTTACCCGGGGGGCACAGATACGCAGTATTTT. Protein: CASSYPGGTDTQYF. V gene TRBV6-6 combines with J gene TRBJ2-3; D may be TRBD2 (6 bases). Per the germline V gene, CDR1 is MNHNY and CDR2 is SVGAGI (reference sequence). The CDR3 spans 14 residues. Trimming stripped 2 bases from V and 1 base from J, with 7 bases between.

DNA for the CDR3: TGCGCCAGCAGCCAAGGAGCACAGGGAACGCTCCTTTCCTACGAGCAGTACTTC. Amino acid sequence: CASSQGAQGTLLSYEQYF. The J gene is TRBJ2-7, the V gene TRBV4-1, with a tentative D call TRBD1 (6 bases). Germline CDR1 reads MGHRA; CDR2 reads YSYEKL. The germline V and J ends were trimmed by 1 base and 1 base, with 20 bases remaining between them. The CDR3 sequence is 18 residues long.